This T cell receptor beta chain was sequenced during a study of blood T cell repertoires in COVID-19. This clone showed up just a few times. Clones were sequenced by immunoSEQ multiplex PCR, and TCRdb holds only the in-frame ones, with some missing. Seen here are 300,000 or so clones, 86% observed once, and the top ten hold 1.5% to 2%. The CDR3 consists of 19 residues. Germline V CDR1 and CDR2: SEHNR, FQNEAQ (reference sequence). V was clipped by 6 bases and J by 1 base; unmatched bases: 9. This rearrangement joins TRBV7-9 to TRBJ2-1; 16 nucleotides line up with TRBD2. Sequenced material: peripheral blood. The TCR was taken from a woman aged 50 to 60 with acute or convalescent COVID-19. In DNA, the CDR3 is TGTGCCAGCAGGGAGGGACTAGCGGGAGGGATCTCTTCCTACAATGAGCAGTTCTTC. Translated, it gives CASREGLAGGISSYNEQFF.